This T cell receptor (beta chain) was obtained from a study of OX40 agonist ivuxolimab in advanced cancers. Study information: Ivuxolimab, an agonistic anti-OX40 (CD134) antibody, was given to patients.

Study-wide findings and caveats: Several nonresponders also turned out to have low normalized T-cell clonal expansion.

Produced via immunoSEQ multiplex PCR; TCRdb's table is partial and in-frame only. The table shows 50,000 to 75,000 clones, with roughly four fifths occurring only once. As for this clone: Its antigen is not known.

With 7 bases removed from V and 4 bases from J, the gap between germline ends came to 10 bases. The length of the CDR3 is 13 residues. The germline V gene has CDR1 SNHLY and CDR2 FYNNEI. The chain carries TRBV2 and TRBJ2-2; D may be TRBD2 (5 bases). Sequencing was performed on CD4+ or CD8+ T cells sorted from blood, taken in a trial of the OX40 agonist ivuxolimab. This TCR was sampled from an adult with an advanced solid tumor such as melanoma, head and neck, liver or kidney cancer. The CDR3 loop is CASTGSRTGELFF. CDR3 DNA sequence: TGTGCCAGCACGGGGTCACGCACCGGGGAGCTGTTTTTT.